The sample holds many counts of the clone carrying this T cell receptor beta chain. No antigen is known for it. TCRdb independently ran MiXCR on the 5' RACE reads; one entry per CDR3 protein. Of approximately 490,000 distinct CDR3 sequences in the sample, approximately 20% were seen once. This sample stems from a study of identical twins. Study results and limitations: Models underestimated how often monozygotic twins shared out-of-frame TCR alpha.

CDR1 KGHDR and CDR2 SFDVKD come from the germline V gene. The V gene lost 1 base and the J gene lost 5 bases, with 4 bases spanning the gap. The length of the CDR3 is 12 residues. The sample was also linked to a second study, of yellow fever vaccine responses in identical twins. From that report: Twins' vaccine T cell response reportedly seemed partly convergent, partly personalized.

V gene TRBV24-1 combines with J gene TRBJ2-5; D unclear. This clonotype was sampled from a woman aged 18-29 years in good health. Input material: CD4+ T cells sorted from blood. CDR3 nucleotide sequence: TGTGCCACCAGTGATTTCGGGGAGACCCAGTACTTC. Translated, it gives CATSDFGETQYF.